This T cell receptor (beta chain) is drawn from a study of technical replicates of blood from several donors. Germline V CDR1 and CDR2: SGHRS, YFSETQ. V was pared by 0 bases and J by 7 bases, with 8 bases between. This CDR3 is built from 13 residues. Libraries were prepared by immunoSEQ multiplex PCR; TCRdb keeps only in-frame clonotypes and omits some of them. The sample has approximately 81,000 clones, roughly 96% seen once. This clone was detected only once. The sample was T cells isolated from PBMCs. This receptor was obtained from a human donor in good health. The V and J genes are TRBV5-1 and TRBJ2-1, with D uncertain. The CDR3 DNA reads TGCGCCAGCAGCTTGGGTAAAGCGAATGAGCAGTTCTTC. This translates into CASSLGKANEQFF.